This T cell receptor (beta chain) is drawn from a study of blood T cell repertoires in COVID-19. About the study: COVID-19 samples collected from the United States, Italy and Spain covered acute and convalescent phases. The cDNA or gDNA used as material had been derived from T cells, B-cell-depleted T cells, or PBMCs.

Germline CDR1 and CDR2: LNHNV and YYDKDF (reference sequence). CDR3 length: 18 residues. After removal of 0 bases from V and 0 bases from J, the junction contained 8 bases not matched to a gene. In this sample, this clone turned up once. As originally analysed: Scientists estimated how many nucleated cells there were by amplifying reference gene primers. The method was immunoSEQ multiplex PCR; TCRdb's version includes in-frame clones alone and lacks a portion of them. The V and J calls and clone size were taken over from that table, and D and trimming were inferred from the DNA. The profile shows about 83,000 clones, 86% of them singletons.

The specimen sequenced was peripheral blood. The TCR comes from a woman of 80 years or more in a cohort sampled during active or convalescent COVID-19. This chain connects TRBV15 to TRBJ2-5; 9 positions agree with TRBD2. The CDR3: CATSRDLAGDSYQETQYF. DNA for the CDR3: TGTGCCACCAGCAGAGATTTAGCGGGGGACTCGTACCAAGAGACCCAGTACTTC. Based on the CDR3 plus reference TRBV15 and TRBJ2-5, the full variable domain is DAMVIQNPRYQVTQFGKPVTLSCSQTLNHNVMYWYQQKSSQAPKLLFHYYDKDFNNEADTPDNFQSRRPNTSFCFLDIRSPGLGDTAMYLCATSRDLAGDSYQETQYFGPGTRLLVL.